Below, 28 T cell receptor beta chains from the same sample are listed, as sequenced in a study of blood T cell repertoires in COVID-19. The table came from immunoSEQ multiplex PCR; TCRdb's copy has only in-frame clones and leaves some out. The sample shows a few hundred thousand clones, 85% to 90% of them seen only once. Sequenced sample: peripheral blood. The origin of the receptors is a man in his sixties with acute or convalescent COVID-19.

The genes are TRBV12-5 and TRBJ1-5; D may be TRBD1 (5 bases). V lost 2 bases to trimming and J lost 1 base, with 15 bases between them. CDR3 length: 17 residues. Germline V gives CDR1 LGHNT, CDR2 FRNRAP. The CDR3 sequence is CASGLPSGGGSNQPQHF. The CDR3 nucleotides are TGTGCTAGTGGTTTGCCCAGTGGGGGAGGAAGCAATCAGCCCCAGCATTTT.

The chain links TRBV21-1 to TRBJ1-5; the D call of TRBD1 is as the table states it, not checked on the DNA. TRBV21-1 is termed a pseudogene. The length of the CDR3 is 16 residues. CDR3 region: CASSPTGTGQDQPQHF. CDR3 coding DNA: TGTGCCAGCAGCCCCACGGGGACAGGGCAGGATCAGCCCCAGCATTTT.

CDR3 loop: CASSLAGTSGGANEQFF. DNA for the CDR3: TGCGCCAGCAGCTTGGCCGGGACTAGCGGGGGGGCCAATGAGCAGTTCTTC. J is TRBJ2-1 and V is TRBV5-1; 16 bases agree with TRBD2. Germline CDR1 reads SGHRS; CDR2 reads YFSETQ. The CDR3 extends over 17 amino acids. The ends lost 0 bases at V and 6 bases at J; junction bases unmatched: 3.

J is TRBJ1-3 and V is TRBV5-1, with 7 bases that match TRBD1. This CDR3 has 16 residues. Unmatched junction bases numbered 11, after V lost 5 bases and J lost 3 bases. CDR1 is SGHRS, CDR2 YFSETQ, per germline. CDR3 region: CASRPTGVGIGNTIYF. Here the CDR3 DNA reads TGCGCCAGCAGACCAACAGGGGTCGGTATTGGAAACACCATATATTTT.

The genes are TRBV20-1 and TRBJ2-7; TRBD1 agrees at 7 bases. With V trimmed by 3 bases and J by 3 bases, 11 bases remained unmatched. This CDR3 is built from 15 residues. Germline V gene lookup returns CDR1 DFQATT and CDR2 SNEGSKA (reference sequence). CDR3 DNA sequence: TGCAGTGCTAGTTTCACCGGGACAGCCGACTACGAGCAGTACTTC. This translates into CSASFTGTADYEQYF.

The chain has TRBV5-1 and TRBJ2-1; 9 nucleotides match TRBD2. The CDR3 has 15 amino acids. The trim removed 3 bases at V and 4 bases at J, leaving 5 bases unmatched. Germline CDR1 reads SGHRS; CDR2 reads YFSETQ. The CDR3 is CASSSLAGGYNEQFF. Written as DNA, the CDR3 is TGCGCCAGCAGCTCCTTGGCGGGGGGGTACAATGAGCAGTTCTTC.

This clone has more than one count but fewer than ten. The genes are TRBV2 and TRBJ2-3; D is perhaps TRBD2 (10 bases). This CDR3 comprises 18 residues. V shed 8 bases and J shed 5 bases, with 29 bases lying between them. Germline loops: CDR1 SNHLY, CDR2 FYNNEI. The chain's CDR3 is CASLGTGRLAGELDTQYF. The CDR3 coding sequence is TGTGCCAGCCTCGGGACAGGGCGGCTAGCGGGGGAGTTAGATACGCAGTATTTT.

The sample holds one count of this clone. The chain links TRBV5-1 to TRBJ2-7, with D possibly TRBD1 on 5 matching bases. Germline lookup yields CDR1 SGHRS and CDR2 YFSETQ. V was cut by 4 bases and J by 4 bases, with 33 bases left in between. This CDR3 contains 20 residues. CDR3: CASSTWGQPSGTAANYEQYF. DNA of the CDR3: TGCGCCAGCAGCACTTGGGGCCAACCATCCGGCACCGCCGCAAATTACGAGCAGTACTTC.

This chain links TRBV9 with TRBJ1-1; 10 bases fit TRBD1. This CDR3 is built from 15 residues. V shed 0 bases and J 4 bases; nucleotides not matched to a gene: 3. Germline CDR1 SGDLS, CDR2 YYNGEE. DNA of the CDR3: TGTGCCAGCAGCGTAGGAGGGACAGGGGCCACTGAAGCTTTCTTT. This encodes CASSVGGTGATEAFF.

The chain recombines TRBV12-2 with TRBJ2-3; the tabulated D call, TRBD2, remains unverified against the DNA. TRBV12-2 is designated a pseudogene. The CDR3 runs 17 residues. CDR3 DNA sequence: TGTGCAAGTCTCGCAGAGACCGGGACTAGGGGCACAGATACGCAGTATTTT. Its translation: CASLAETGTRGTDTQYF.

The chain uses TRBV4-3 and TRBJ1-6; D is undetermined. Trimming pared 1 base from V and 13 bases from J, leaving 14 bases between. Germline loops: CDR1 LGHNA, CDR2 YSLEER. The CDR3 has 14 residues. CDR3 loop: CASSQVAEGVPLHF. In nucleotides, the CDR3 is TGCGCCAGCAGCCAAGTCGCTGAGGGTGTTCCCCTCCACTTT.

The DNA for the CDR3 is TGTGCCAGCAGCTTGGAAACTAGCGGGGGATATTACACAGATACGCAGTATTTT. Its translation is CASSLETSGGYYTDTQYF. The chain joins TRBV5-6 to TRBJ2-3; 11 bases are shared with TRBD2. The CDR3 runs to 18 residues. CDR1 and CDR2 (germline): SGHDT, YYEEEE. The trim removed 0 bases at V and 2 bases at J, leaving 8 bases unmatched.

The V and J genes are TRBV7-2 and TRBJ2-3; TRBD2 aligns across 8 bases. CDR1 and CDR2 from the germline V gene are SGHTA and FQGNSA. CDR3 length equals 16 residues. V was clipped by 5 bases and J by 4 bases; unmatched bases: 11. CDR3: CASSDPGWRGADTQYF. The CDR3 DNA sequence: TGTGCCAGCAGCGATCCTGGGTGGCGGGGGGCAGATACGCAGTATTTT.

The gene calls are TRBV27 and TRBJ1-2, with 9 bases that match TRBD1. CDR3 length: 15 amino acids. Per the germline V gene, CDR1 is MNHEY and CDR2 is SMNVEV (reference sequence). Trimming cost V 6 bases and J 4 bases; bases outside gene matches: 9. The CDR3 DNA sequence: TGTGCCAGCAGGCCCGGGACAGGGCCCTTCTATGGCTACACCTTC. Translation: CASRPGTGPFYGYTF.

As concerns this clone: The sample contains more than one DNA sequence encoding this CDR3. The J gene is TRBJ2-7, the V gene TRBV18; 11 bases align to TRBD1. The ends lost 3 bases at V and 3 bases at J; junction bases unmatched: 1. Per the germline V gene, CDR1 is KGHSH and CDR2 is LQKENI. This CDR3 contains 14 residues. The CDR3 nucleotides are TGTGCCAGCTCACCCGGGACAGGGGGCTACGAGCAGTACTTC. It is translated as CASSPGTGGYEQYF.

The CDR3, as DNA: TGTGCCATCAGTCGTAGCGGGGGGTATCCAGATACGCAGTATTTT. As protein: CAISRSGGYPDTQYF. J is TRBJ2-3 and V is TRBV10-3, with 10 bases matching TRBD2. The trim removed 5 bases at V and 4 bases at J, leaving 6 bases unmatched. CDR1 and CDR2 (germline): ENHRY, SYGVKD. This CDR3 contains 15 residues.

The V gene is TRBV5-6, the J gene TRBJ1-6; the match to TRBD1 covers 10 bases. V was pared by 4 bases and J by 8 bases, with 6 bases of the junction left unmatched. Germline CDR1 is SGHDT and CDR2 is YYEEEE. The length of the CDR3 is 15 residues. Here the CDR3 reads CASSPRDRGDSPLHF. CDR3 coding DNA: TGTGCCAGCAGCCCCCGGGACAGGGGAGATTCACCCCTCCACTTT. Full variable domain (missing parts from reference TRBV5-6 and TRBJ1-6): DAGVTQSPTHLIKTRGQQVTLRCSPKSGHDTVSWYQQALGQGPQFIFQYYEEEERQRGNFPDRFSGHQFPNYSSELNVNALLLGDSALYLCASSPRDRGDSPLHFGNGTRLTVT.

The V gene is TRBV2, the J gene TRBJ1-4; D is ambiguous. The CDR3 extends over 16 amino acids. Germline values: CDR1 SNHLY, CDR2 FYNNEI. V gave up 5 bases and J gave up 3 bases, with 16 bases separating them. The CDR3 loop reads CASSPRAPGANEKLFF. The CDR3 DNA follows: TGTGCCAGCAGTCCCCGGGCCCCCGGGGCTAATGAAAAACTGTTTTTT.

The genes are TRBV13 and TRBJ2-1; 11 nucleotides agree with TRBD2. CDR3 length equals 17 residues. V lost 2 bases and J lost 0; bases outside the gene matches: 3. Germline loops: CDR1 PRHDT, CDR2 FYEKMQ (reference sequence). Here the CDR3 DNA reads TGTGCCAGCAGCTTATCGGGACTAGCGGACTCCTACAATGAGCAGTTCTTC. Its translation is CASSLSGLADSYNEQFF.

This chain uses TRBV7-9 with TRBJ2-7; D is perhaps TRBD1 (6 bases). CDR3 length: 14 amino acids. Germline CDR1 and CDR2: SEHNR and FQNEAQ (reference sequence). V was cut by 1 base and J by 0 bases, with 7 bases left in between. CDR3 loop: CASSLGTDSYEQYF. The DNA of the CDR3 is TGTGCCAGCAGCTTAGGGACAGACTCCTACGAGCAGTACTTC.

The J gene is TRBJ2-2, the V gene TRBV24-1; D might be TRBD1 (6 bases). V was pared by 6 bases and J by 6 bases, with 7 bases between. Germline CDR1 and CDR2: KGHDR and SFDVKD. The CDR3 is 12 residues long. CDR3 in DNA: TGTGCCACCAGTTCAGGGGCCGGGGAGCTGTTTTTT. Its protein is CATSSGAGELFF.

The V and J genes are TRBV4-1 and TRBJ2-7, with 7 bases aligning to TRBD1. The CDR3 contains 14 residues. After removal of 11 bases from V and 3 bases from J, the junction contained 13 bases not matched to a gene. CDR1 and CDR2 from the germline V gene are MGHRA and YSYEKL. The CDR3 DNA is TGCGCCCACAAGACAGGGACAGAACACTACGAGCAGTACTTC. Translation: CAHKTGTEHYEQYF.

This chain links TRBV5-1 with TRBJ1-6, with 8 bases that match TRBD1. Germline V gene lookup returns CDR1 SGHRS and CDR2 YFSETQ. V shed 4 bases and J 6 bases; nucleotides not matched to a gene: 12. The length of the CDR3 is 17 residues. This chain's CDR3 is CASSADLGQGPNSPLHF. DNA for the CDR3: TGCGCCAGCAGCGCCGACTTAGGACAGGGCCCTAATTCACCCCTCCACTTT.

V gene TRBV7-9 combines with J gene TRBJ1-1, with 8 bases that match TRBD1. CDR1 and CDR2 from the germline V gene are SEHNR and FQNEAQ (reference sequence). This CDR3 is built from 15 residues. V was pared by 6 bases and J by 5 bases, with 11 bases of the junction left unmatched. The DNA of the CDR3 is TGTGCCAGCAGTTTCCCCACAGGGGGAGGTACTGAAGCTTTCTTT. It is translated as CASSFPTGGGTEAFF.

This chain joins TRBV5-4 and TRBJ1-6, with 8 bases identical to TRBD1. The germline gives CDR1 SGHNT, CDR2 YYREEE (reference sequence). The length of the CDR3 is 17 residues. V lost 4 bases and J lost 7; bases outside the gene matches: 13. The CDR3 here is CASSPEGQGAGNSPLHF. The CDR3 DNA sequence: TGTGCCAGCAGCCCGGAGGGCCAGGGGGCGGGAAATTCACCCCTCCACTTT.

Here the CDR3 reads CASSIWASGSTDTQYF. In DNA, the CDR3 is TGTGCCAGTAGTATTTGGGCTAGCGGAAGCACAGATACGCAGTATTTT. The V call is TRBV19, the J call TRBJ2-3, with TRBD2 matching over 7 bases. The CDR3 is 16 residues long. Germline V gene sequence: CDR1 LNHDA, CDR2 SQIVND (reference sequence). The trim removed 3 bases at V and 0 bases at J, leaving 6 bases unmatched.

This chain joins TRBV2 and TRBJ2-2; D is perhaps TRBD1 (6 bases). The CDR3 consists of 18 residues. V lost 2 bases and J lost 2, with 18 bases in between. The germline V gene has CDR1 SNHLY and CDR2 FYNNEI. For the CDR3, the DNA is TGTGCCAGCAGTGAACCCCCGCTACGAGGGGGTAACACCGGGGAGCTGTTTTTT. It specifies CASSEPPLRGGNTGELFF.

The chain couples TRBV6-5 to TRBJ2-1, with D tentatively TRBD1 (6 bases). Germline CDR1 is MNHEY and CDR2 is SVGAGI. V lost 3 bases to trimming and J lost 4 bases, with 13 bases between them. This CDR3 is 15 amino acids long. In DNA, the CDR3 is TGTGCCAGCAGTTATTCACAGGGTGCGTACAATGAGCAGTTCTTC. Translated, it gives CASSYSQGAYNEQFF.